This is a list of T cell receptor beta chains from one sample in a study of blood T cell repertoires in COVID-19. Only in-frame clones appear in the TCRdb table, and some are missing; sequencing was by immunoSEQ multiplex PCR. The sample includes 320,000 or so clones, approximately 81% of them seen just once. The sequenced sample was PBMCs or T cells enriched from blood (not recorded which). These receptors came from a woman in her thirties who had been exposed to COVID-19. The CDR3 runs from the conserved cysteine through the conserved F or W. The D gene is left open where the match is weak. Size values are once, few and many counts, or a class for expanded clones, and some rows have none.

clone size	V gene	D gene	CDR3 length	J gene	CDR3 protein	CDR3 DNA
NA	TRBV7-9	TRBD1	19	TRBJ1-6	CASSLSRGQGGSYNSPLHF	TGTGCCAGCAGCCTCTCACGGGGACAGGGAGGCTCCTATAATTCACCCCTCCACTTT
NA	TRBV5-1	NA	14	TRBJ2-7	CASSKGVSSYEQYF	TGCGCCAGCAGCAAGGGGGTTAGCTCCTACGAGCAGTACTTC
once	TRBV5-4	TRBD2	17	TRBJ2-3	CASSPTSGRKGTDTQYF	TGTGCCAGCAGTCCGACTAGCGGGAGGAAAGGGACAGATACGCAGTATTTT
NA	TRBV7-3	TRBD1	16	TRBJ2-1	CASSLTLQGSGNEQFF	TGTGCCAGCAGCCTGACACTACAGGGGTCGGGCAATGAGCAGTTCTTC
NA	TRBV19	NA	17	TRBJ1-1	CASSIAYTGTSTGEAFF	TGTGCCAGTAGTATTGCATACACCGGGACATCGACTGGGGAAGCTTTCTTT
NA	TRBV3-1/TRBV3-2	NA	16	TRBJ2-7	CASSHFQWTFPYEQYF	TGTGCCAGCAGCCATTTCCAATGGACATTCCCCTACGAGCAGTACTTC
NA	TRBV14	TRBD1	15	TRBJ2-5	CASSLRGPIQETQYF	TGTGCCAGCAGCCTCAGGGGGCCGATCCAAGAGACCCAGTACTTC
few	TRBV6-2/TRBV6-3	TRBD2	14	TRBJ2-7	CASSYMVAGIEQYF	TGTGCCAGCAGTTACATGGTAGCGGGGATCGAGCAGTACTTC
NA	TRBV2	TRBD1	13	TRBJ1-6	CASVTGYNSPLHF	TGTGCCAGCGTGACAGGGTATAATTCACCCCTCCACTTT
few	TRBV3-1/TRBV3-2	NA	14	TRBJ1-2	CASSQSGPNYGYTF	TGTGCCAGCAGCCAGAGCGGACCCAACTATGGCTACACCTTC
NA	TRBV5-5	NA	14	TRBJ2-7	CASSFLQGPREQYF	TGTGCCAGCAGCTTCTTACAGGGCCCGAGGGAGCAGTACTTC
NA	TRBV7-2	NA	17	TRBJ2-2	CASRPWSGTRNTGELFF	TGTGCCAGCAGACCATGGTCCGGGACAAGGAACACCGGGGAGCTGTTTTTT
NA	TRBV19	TRBD1	16	TRBJ1-4	CASSIPPEQGGEKLFF	TGTGCCAGTAGTATCCCCCCCGAACAGGGGGGAGAAAAACTGTTTTTT
NA	TRBV7-9	NA	15	TRBJ2-3	CASSLDRGGDDTQYF	TGTGCCAGCAGCTTAGATAGAGGGGGTGACGATACGCAGTATTTT
NA	TRBV30	TRBD1	16	TRBJ1-6	CAWSVQGQGYNSPLHF	TGTGCCTGGAGTGTACAGGGACAGGGCTATAATTCACCCCTCCACTTT
NA	TRBV10-3	NA	15	TRBJ1-6	CAIRPNPGPNSPLHF	TGTGCCATCAGACCAAACCCAGGGCCTAATTCACCCCTCCACTTT
once	TRBV4-3	TRBD1	13	TRBJ2-5	CASSQGQGETQYF	TGCGCCAGCAGCCAGGGACAGGGCGAGACCCAGTACTTC
NA	TRBV9	TRBD1	16	TRBJ2-3	CASSVGTGVPTDTQYF	TGTGCCAGCAGCGTGGGTACAGGGGTCCCCACAGATACGCAGTATTTT
NA	TRBV28	TRBD1	15	TRBJ1-1	CASSSGDRDITEAFF	TGTGCCAGCAGTTCGGGGGACAGGGATATCACTGAAGCTTTCTTT
many	TRBV27	NA	17	TRBJ1-2	CASSLSAHRDPNYGYTF	TGTGCCAGCAGTTTATCTGCCCACAGGGATCCTAACTATGGCTACACCTTC
NA	TRBV7-3	TRBD1	15	TRBJ1-6	CASIPPPDRGSPLHF	TGTGCCAGCATCCCCCCGCCGGACAGGGGCTCACCCCTCCACTTT
NA	TRBV24-1	TRBD1	13	TRBJ2-2	CATQTGQGHGLFF	TGTGCCACCCAAACTGGACAGGGCCATGGGTTGTTTTTT
NA	TRBV27	TRBD1	15	TRBJ2-5	CASSPEGAGGETQYF	TGTGCCAGCAGTCCTGAGGGGGCTGGGGGAGAGACCCAGTACTTC
once	TRBV5-1	TRBD1	15	TRBJ1-5	CASRKTQGESQPQHF	TGCGCCAGCAGAAAAACACAGGGGGAAAGTCAGCCCCAGCATTTT
NA	TRBV28	TRBD1	16	TRBJ1-1	CASSSPGTGSYPEAFF	TGTGCCAGCAGCTCTCCCGGGACAGGGTCATATCCTGAAGCTTTCTTT
few	TRBV24-1	TRBD1	13	TRBJ1-2	CATSDSGGADYTF	TGTGCCACCAGTGACTCAGGGGGCGCGGACTACACCTTC
once	TRBV6-5	NA	15	TRBJ2-7	CASSYSRMEAYEQYF	TGTGCCAGCAGTTACTCGAGGATGGAGGCCTACGAGCAGTACTTC
once	TRBV12-3/TRBV12-4	TRBD1	13	TRBJ2-3	CASSPQGTDTQYF	TGTGCCAGCAGTCCACAGGGGACAGATACGCAGTATTTT
NA	TRBV7-2	NA	13	TRBJ1-2	CASSSYRADGYTF	TGTGCCAGCAGCTCGTACAGGGCGGACGGCTACACCTTC
NA	TRBV7-2	NA	13	TRBJ2-2	CASGGTATGELFF	TGTGCCAGCGGCGGGACAGCCACCGGGGAGCTGTTTTTT
NA	TRBV4-2	TRBD1	18	TRBJ1-2	CASSQERFRTGSFRGYTF	TGTGCCAGCAGCCAAGAAAGGTTTAGGACAGGGTCTTTCCGTGGCTACACCTTC
NA	TRBV27	TRBD1	16	TRBJ1-3	CASSGTGRISGNTIYF	TGTGCCAGCAGTGGGACAGGGAGGATCTCTGGAAACACCATATATTTT
NA	TRBV3-1/TRBV3-2	TRBD1	15	TRBJ1-6	CASSQSTGARSPLHF	TGTGCCAGCAGCCAATCAACAGGGGCAAGGTCACCCCTCCACTTT
NA	TRBV5-1	TRBD2	17	TRBJ2-3	CASSLGLLAGNTDTQYF	TGCGCCAGCAGCTTGGGGCTACTAGCGGGGAACACAGATACGCAGTATTTT
NA	TRBV10-3	NA	12	TRBJ1-2	CAISDRALGYTF	TGTGCCATCAGTGACAGGGCTCTTGGCTACACCTTC
NA	TRBV19	NA	20	TRBJ1-1	CASSIRTFGGSSFSGTEAFF	TGTGCCAGTAGTATTCGTACTTTCGGGGGTAGTTCTTTCAGCGGCACTGAAGCTTTCTTT
NA	TRBV7-3	TRBD2	16	TRBJ2-3	CASSLFPSGRTDTQYF	TGTGCCAGCAGCTTATTTCCTAGCGGGAGAACAGATACGCAGTATTTT
once	TRBV4-2	TRBD1	16	TRBJ1-5	CASSQMDRGLNQPQHF	TGTGCCAGCAGCCAAATGGACAGGGGGCTCAATCAGCCCCAGCATTTT
NA	TRBV15	TRBD1	14	TRBJ1-1	CATSSGQGNTEAFF	TGTGCCACCAGCAGTGGACAGGGGAACACTGAAGCTTTCTTT
NA	TRBV7-2	NA	16	TRBJ2-1	CASSPTLKQGTNEQFF	TGTGCCAGCAGCCCTACCTTAAAACAGGGAACCAATGAGCAGTTCTTC
NA	TRBV30	TRBD2	16	TRBJ2-1	CAWRSLAGGAYNEQFF	TGTGCCTGGAGGAGTCTAGCGGGAGGGGCGTACAATGAGCAGTTCTTC
NA	TRBV5-1	NA	16	TRBJ2-2	CASSLGGGPNTGELFF	TGCGCCAGCAGCTTGGGTGGCGGGCCAAACACCGGGGAGCTGTTTTTT
NA	TRBV11-2	NA	14	TRBJ2-7	CASSQEEGSYEQYF	TGTGCCAGCAGCCAAGAGGAGGGCTCCTACGAGCAGTACTTC
few	TRBV6-2/TRBV6-3	TRBD1	14	TRBJ1-5	CASSLDRGGQPQHF	TGTGCCAGCAGCTTAGACAGGGGTGGCCAGCCCCAGCATTTT
NA	TRBV9	TRBD1	14	TRBJ1-4	CASSATGRNEKLFF	TGTGCCAGCAGCGCGACAGGGAGGAATGAAAAACTGTTTTTT
NA	TRBV5-4	TRBD1	14	TRBJ1-6	CASSSGQGTSPLHF	TGTGCCAGCAGCTCGGGACAGGGCACTTCACCCCTCCACTTT
NA	TRBV9	NA	16	TRBJ1-6	CASSARFRGSNSPLHF	TGTGCCAGCAGCGCCAGATTCAGGGGATCTAATTCACCCCTCCACTTT
NA	TRBV30	NA	10	TRBJ2-1	CAWSAGRQFF	TGTGCCTGGAGTGCGGGTAGACAGTTCTTC
NA	TRBV2	NA	13	TRBJ2-2	CASMRDISGELFF	TGTGCCAGCATGAGGGACATTTCCGGGGAGCTGTTTTTT
NA	TRBV7-3	TRBD2	16	TRBJ2-3	CASSTPGLAGLGSQYF	TGTGCCAGCAGCACGCCGGGACTAGCGGGGCTTGGCTCGCAGTATTTT
NA	TRBV27	TRBD1	17	TRBJ2-2	CASSSSGRTGGIGELFF	TGTGCCAGCAGTTCCTCAGGGCGGACAGGGGGCATCGGGGAGCTGTTTTTT